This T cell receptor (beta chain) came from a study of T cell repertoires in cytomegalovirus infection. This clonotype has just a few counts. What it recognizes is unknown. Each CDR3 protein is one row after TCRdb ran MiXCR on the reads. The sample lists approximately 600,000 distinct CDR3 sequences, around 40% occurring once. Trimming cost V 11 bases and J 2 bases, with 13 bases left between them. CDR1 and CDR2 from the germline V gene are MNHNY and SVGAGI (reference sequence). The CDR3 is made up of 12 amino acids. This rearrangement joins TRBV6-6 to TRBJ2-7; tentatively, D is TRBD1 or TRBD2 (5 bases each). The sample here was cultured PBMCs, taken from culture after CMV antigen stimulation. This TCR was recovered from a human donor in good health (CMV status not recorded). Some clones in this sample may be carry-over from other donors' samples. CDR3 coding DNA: TGTGCCTCTGGGACGGGCACCTACGAGCAGTACTTC. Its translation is CASGTGTYEQYF.